This TCR beta chain was obtained from a study of T cell changes during pregnancy in multiple sclerosis. Clones were read by immunoSEQ multiplex PCR, and TCRdb kept only the in-frame ones, dropping some. The sample records some 17,000 clones, 80% to 85% being singletons. With 2 bases removed from V and 10 bases from J, the gap between germline ends came to 18 bases. This CDR3 comprises 16 residues. CDR1 and CDR2 from the germline V gene are MGHDK and SYGVNS. The TCR was taken from a female donor in good health, enrolled as a control in a pregnancy study. J is TRBJ1-6 and V is TRBV25-1; D is perhaps TRBD1 (6 bases). Material: CD8+ T cells from peripheral blood mononuclear cells, obtained in the third trimester of pregnancy. CDR3 in DNA: TGTGCCAGCAGTGAAGTGGGGGGCGGGGAGGGATCACCCCTCCACTTT. It encodes CASSEVGGGEGSPLHF.